This record concerns one TCR beta chain sequence. Antigen: not known. This CDR3 is 19 amino acids long. Trimming took off 5 bases at V and 4 bases at J, with 26 bases between the two ends. Germline values: CDR1 SNHLY, CDR2 FYNNEI. Libraries of naive CD8 T cells were made from roughly 18,000 to 920,000 sorted cells. They used 10%, 30% or 50% RNA. This sample was taken from a study of molecular identifiers for immune sequencing clone quantification. In the study overall: In replicates, RNA from about 21,000 or 97,000 naive CD8 cells was split five ways, four sequenced.

TCRdb recomputed calls from the PCR reads with MiXCR, one row per CDR3 protein. The sample carries roughly 630,000 distinct CDR3 sequences, about 25% recorded once. Study-wide points: Clone sizes could be underestimated for highly expanded clones when identical TCR molecules share a barcode.

The TCR comes from a human donor in good health. Some libraries in this study had Jurkat cell RNA spiked in. The V call is TRBV2, the J call TRBJ1-4, with D possibly matching TRBD1 (5 bases). The sequenced sample consisted of naive CD8+ T cells from blood, with Jurkat cell RNA spiked in. The subset is: FACS-sorted CD8+CD4-CCR7+CD45RA+ naive T cells. CDR3 nucleotide sequence: TGTGCCAGCAGTTGGACCGGGACCCCGGATGGTCGTGGTAATGAAAAACTGTTTTTT. Its protein product is CASSWTGTPDGRGNEKLFF.